Below, one TCR beta chain is given with its context. No cognate antigen has been identified for it. The junction departs from germline at one end; a sequencing error may be responsible. This entry belongs to a study of fetal regulatory T cell absence and autoimmunity (dated by TCRdb to 2016 to 2017). At the level of the whole study: Exocrine pancreas autoimmunity was observed in the IPEX patients in the absence of clinical diabetes.

Genomic DNA obtained from frozen pancreas tissue was processed for repertoire sequencing. Genomic DNA, roughly 1.9-3.3 ug, was extracted from umbilical cord blood or frozen pancreas using the DNeasy Blood and Tissue Kit. The CDR3 starts with the cysteine, ends with the phenylalanine, and has 15 residues. Solely the CDR3 DNA is kept, with 45 bases framed from the first base. CDR1 and CDR2, per the germline V gene (reference sequence), are SSHAT and FNYEAQ. What the study reported, not specific to this receptor: Compared with cord blood, the pancreas TCR compartment showed significant oligoclonal enrichment, and some top clones were enriched more than 95-fold. The oligoclonal enrichment was interpreted as supporting antigen-driven autoimmunity in the pancreas before birth in IPEX syndrome. TRB gene family usage was broadly similar between cord blood and pancreas, resembling published neonatal and adult repertoires.

On the immunoSEQ human TCRbeta survey platform, TCRbeta CDR3 regions were amplified and barcoded with a two-step multiplex PCR. Libraries were sequenced on Illumina instruments, with IgH sequenced in parallel from the same samples. In the original analysis: Raw reads were filtered against IMGT V, D, J definitions and were binned using a nearest-neighbor algorithm so that PCR and sequencing errors were removed. Clones were defined by identical nucleotide sequence; differential abundance between tissues used per-clone Fisher exact tests with pFDR threshold p<0.01. A minimum inclusion filter of 10 in either sample excluded clones with frequencies too low for statistical inference. The immunoSEQ Analyzer was used for pairwise clonal comparisons, while IMGT tools were used to assess gene family usage. TCRdb limited this immuneACCESS table to in-frame rearrangements with V and J called. A share of clones is missing; checked studies link under half to unresolved V genes, and the rest is unexplained. D and trimming come from the DNA, and the V and J calls and clone size come from that table. The sample profile shows more than 85,000 clones; about 78% of them were found once. Of the sample, 2% falls within the top ten clones.

This sequence originates from a male donor with IPEX syndrome. This chain is built from TRBV7-7 and TRBJ1-4; a weak D assignment points to TRBD1 (6 bases agree). Sequenced: pancreas tissue. The DNA sequence follows: TGTGCTAGCAGCCTAATACAGGGTAGCGGTGAAAAACTGTTTTTT. It encodes CASSLIQGSGEKLFF.